This TCR beta chain is from a study of Ad26.COV2.S vaccination and SARS-CoV-2 variants. Study-wide findings and caveats: Non-spike TCR breadth showed similarity between vaccine and placebo recipients. Analyses that measured TCR breadth and depth may have underestimated total T cell responses.

As to this clone: The antigen remains undetermined.

Treatment indicated: roughly 18 received Ad26.COV2.S at low or high dose, single or two shots; about five received placebo; per-sample allocation not given. Material that was analyzed had been drawn on day 63 after the first vaccine or placebo injection. Within Boston, the person who donated was an adult of 18-55 years. Germline V lookup: CDR1 MNHEY, CDR2 SVGAGI. Trimming shortened V by 10 bases and J by 13 bases, and 19 bases separated the two germline ends. This CDR3 contains 12 residues. Generated by immunoSEQ multiplex PCR, the TCRdb table keeps only in-frame clones and is missing some. The repertoire consists of about 390,000 clones, with approximately 91% occurring once and the leading ten covering 3.5%.

The clonotype originates from a person aged 18-65 years who received the Ad26.COV2.S COVID-19 vaccine or a placebo. The chain links TRBV6-5 to TRBJ1-4; possibly TRBD1 for D (5 bases). The sequencing used peripheral blood, collected in a trial of Ad26.COV2.S vaccine versus placebo. CDR3 bases: TGTGCCATCGGGACCGGGGCGGGGAGACTGTTTTTT. Residues: CAIGTGAGRLFF.